The clone carrying this T cell receptor (beta chain) was counted ten times or more. The antigen is undetermined. The data are from a study of T cells in Graves' hyperthyroidism and ophthalmopathy. Study at large: Peripheral blood was collected at initial diagnosis, before any treatment.

Study observations and caveats: Most thyroid clonotypes expanded above 0.001 appeared in blood too.

There were TCR beta CDR3 regions amplified from RNA transcripts. Using the HTBI primer set, a first-round RT-PCR was run on the TCR CDR3. TCRdb re-called the multiplex PCR reads through MiXCR, storing one row per CDR3 protein. The data contain approximately 430,000 distinct CDR3 sequences, over 12% of them singletons. This sequence was found in a man between 18 and 35 years old with Graves' ophthalmopathy. The source material was blood.

For the CDR3, the DNA is TGTGCCAGCAGTTTATCAGGAGGGAATTCACCCCTCCACTTT. Protein product: CASSLSGGNSPLHF. The chain has TRBV27 and TRBJ1-6; D not resolved. The V and J ends lost 0 bases and 7 bases respectively, with 7 bases between them. The CDR3 loop spans 14 amino acids. Germline V gives CDR1 MNHEY, CDR2 SMNVEV (reference sequence).